This TCR beta chain was identified during a study of cytotoxic CD8 clonotypes in ibrutinib-treated CLL (dated by TCRdb to the early 2020s). General notes on the study: The cohort had about ten relapsed/refractory and roughly 14 treatment-naive patients; 17 to 18 were IGHV unmutated. Partial responses were observed in approximately 24 patients and complete responses in 2; after a median follow-up of 68 months, remission was maintained in approximately 14 patients and progression was observed in roughly twelve. On average, each sample had hundreds of thousands of productive templates and more than 85,000 productive rearrangements. Cryopreserved peripheral blood mononuclear cells were collected at three points: before therapy, at response, and at either sustained remission or disease progression. Of the 70 to 100 people in the trial, about 27 had longitudinal samples available. All remission and progressive disease samples were collected while patients were still receiving ibrutinib. Response samples were obtained after a median of around 11 months of treatment, with a range of roughly 6 to 36 months. Broad study findings and their caveats: Baseline clonality was found to be higher than that of age-matched healthy donors and was strongly correlated with circulating CD8+ T-cell counts. At ibrutinib response clonality went up, during sustained remission it held steady, and at progression it dropped back toward baseline. Sampling times were not matched between patients in sustained remission and patients whose disease was progressing, and lymph node repertoires were not examined. Public clonotypes were found to be uncommon and were observed to contract or remain stable during treatment; the increase in clonality was shown to reflect expansion of private clonotypes at ibrutinib response.

On a MiSeq, deep resolution sequencing aimed for a depth between 1 in 1 million and 1 in 200,000 T cells, with each clonotype covered 10x on average. TCR beta libraries were generated with the immunoSEQ hsTCRB Kit. In the original analysis: Data were analyzed with ImmunoSEQ Data Assistant and ImmunoSEQ Analyzer, with V, D and J genes assigned per IMGT definitions. Clonality was computed as one minus normalized Shannon entropy of productive rearrangement frequencies, ranging from 0 to 1. Only overrepresented clonotypes making up at least 0.05% of the repertoire of each patient were included in the public clonotype analysis. Repertoires from more than ten age-matched healthy donors in immuneACCESS were used as clonality controls. TCRdb obtained this table from immuneACCESS and retained in-frame rearrangements with V and J assigned. These tables miss some clones; where compared with another copy, unresolved V genes account for less than half of the shortfall, and the remainder is unexplained. From that table come the V and J calls and clone size; the DNA was used to work out D and trimming. Across this sample there are tens of thousands of clones, with under 75% seen only once. Together, the top ten hold roughly 12% of the sample.

Looking up the germline V gene (reference sequence) yields CDR1 LNHDA and CDR2 SQIVND. Trimming takes 5 bases from V and 1 base from J, and the germline ends sit 17 bases apart. From the cysteine up to the phenylalanine, the CDR3 has a length of 16 residues. Of all the DNA, just the CDR3 is kept, 48 bases in frame from base 1. The time point label for this specimen denotes: approximately eleven months on ibrutinib. For TCR beta library preparation, roughly 2 micrograms of genomic DNA was extracted from cryopreserved PBMCs. Longitudinal blood samples from CLL patients receiving ibrutinib monotherapy were subjected to high-throughput TCR beta sequencing. The patients were enrolled in a single-center, open-label phase 2 trial of ibrutinib monotherapy. As regards this clone: Its antigen is still unknown. The input lacks base qualities; no much larger clone sits a single base away.

The source was PBMCs, collected after 12 months of ibrutinib treatment. This TCR derives from a human donor with chronic lymphocytic leukemia. The receptor chain draws on TRBV19 and TRBJ1-1, with a tentative D gene TRBD1 over 5 matching bases. The sequenced DNA is TGTGCCAGTAGTCCCCCACGGCAGGGCCCGAACACTGAAGCTTTCTTT. This gives the protein CASSPPRQGPNTEAFF. With all but the CDR3 taken from the reference TRBV19 and TRBJ1-1 genes, the full variable domain is: DGGITQSPKYLFRKEGQNVTLSCEQNLNHDAMYWYRQDPGQGLRLIYYSQIVNDFQKGDIAEGYSVSREKKESFPLTVTSAQKNPTAFYLCASSPPRQGPNTEAFFGQGTRLTVV.